What follows is one TCR beta chain and its context. The data were taken from a study of OX40 agonist ivuxolimab in advanced cancers. In the study overall: Anti-PD-1, anti-PD-L1 or anti-CTLA-4 therapy given earlier was allowed, and 40% had some.

TCRdb's copy holds only in-frame clones and misses some; the assay was immunoSEQ multiplex PCR. This sample yields some 10,000 clones, of which roughly nine tenths are seen a single time; around 13% belongs to the top ten. The CDR3 sequence is 15 residues long. Germline values: CDR1 LNHDA, CDR2 SQIVND (reference sequence). With 5 bases clipped from V and 2 bases from J, the junction kept 7 bases outside the gene matches. Any history of autoimmune disease or systemic immunosuppression disqualified patients. Specimen: CD4+ or CD8+ T cells sorted from blood, collected in a trial of the OX40 agonist ivuxolimab. This receptor was obtained from an adult with an advanced solid tumor such as melanoma, head and neck, liver or kidney cancer. The V call is TRBV19, the J call TRBJ2-7, with 9 nucleotides matching TRBD1. CDR3 DNA sequence: TGTGCCAGTAGTTTCGGGACAGGGCAACCCTACGAGCAGTACTTC. This gives the protein CASSFGTGQPYEQYF.